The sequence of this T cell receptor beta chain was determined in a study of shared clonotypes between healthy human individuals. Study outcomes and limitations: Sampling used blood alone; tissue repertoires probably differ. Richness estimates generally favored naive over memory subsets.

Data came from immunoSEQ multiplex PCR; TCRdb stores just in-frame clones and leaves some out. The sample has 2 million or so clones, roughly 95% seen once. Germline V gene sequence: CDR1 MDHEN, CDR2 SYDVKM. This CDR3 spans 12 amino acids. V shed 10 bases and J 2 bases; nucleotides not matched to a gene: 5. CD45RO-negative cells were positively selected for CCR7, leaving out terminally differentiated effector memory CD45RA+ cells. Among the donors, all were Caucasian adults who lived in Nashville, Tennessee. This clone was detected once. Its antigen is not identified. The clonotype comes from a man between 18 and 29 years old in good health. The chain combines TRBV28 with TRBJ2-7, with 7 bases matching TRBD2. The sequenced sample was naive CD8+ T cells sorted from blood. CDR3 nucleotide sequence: TGTGCCACCCGGGAGGCAGCCTACGAGCAGTACTTC. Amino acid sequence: CATREAAYEQYF.